This T cell receptor (beta chain) comes out of a study of PD-L1 blockade in urothelial cancer. Study results and caveats: In blood at 3 weeks, tumor-associated clones expanded more among patients with durable benefit.

The time point denotes: pretreatment peripheral blood. Per patient, between 1 and 8 samples were collected at pretreatment and on-treatment time points. Clones were read by immunoSEQ multiplex PCR, and TCRdb kept only the in-frame ones, dropping some. The sample contains tens of thousands of clones, about 83% of which appear only once. The germline V gene has CDR1 SGHNT and CDR2 YYREEE (reference sequence). The V segment lost 3 bases and the J segment 2 bases; nucleotides outside the gene matches: 5. The CDR3 is 15 amino acids. As regards this clone: The antigen is undetermined.

This rearrangement joins TRBV5-4 to TRBJ1-2; 9 nucleotides line up with TRBD1. Here the sequenced sample was PBMCs, taken around atezolizumab (anti-PD-L1) treatment. The receptor was derived from a woman aged 65 to 85 with urothelial cancer. CDR3 DNA sequence: TGTGCCAGCAGCTCCCGGGACAGGGAGAACTATGGCTACACCTTC. This translates into CASSSRDRENYGYTF.